Shown below are 10 T cell receptor beta chains from a single sample sequenced in a study of OX40 agonist ivuxolimab in advanced cancers. The protocol was immunoSEQ multiplex PCR, while the TCRdb copy is restricted to in-frame clones and leaves out a portion. Found here are just under 95,000 clones, more than 75% of them singletons; the top ten hold about 0.3%. Sequencing was performed on CD4+ or CD8+ T cells sorted from blood, taken in a trial of the OX40 agonist ivuxolimab. The receptors were gathered from an adult with an advanced solid tumor such as melanoma, head and neck, liver or kidney cancer.

The rearrangement joins TRBV6-6 to TRBJ1-2, with a possible D match to TRBD1 (5 bases). The CDR3 has 14 amino acids. Germline V CDR1 and CDR2: MNHNY, SVGAGI (reference sequence). With 2 bases removed from V and 7 bases from J, the gap between germline ends came to 14 bases. For the CDR3, the DNA is TGTGCCAGCAGTTACAGTGGCCAGGGCGCTGGCTACACCTTC. It is translated as CASSYSGQGAGYTF.

The V and J genes are TRBV11-3 and TRBJ1-2; D is uncertain. Germline V CDR1 and CDR2: SGHNT, YENEEA. The CDR3 has 11 amino acids. Trimming pared 3 bases from V and 8 bases from J, leaving 7 bases between. In nucleotides, the CDR3 is TGTGCCAGCAGCTTCCGGAAGGGCTACACCTTC. Translated: CASSFRKGYTF.

The chain combines TRBV5-4 with TRBJ1-2; TRBD1 matches at 7 bases. This CDR3 has 15 residues. The ends lost 4 bases at V and 4 bases at J; junction bases unmatched: 10. From germline, CDR1 is SGHNT and CDR2 YYREEE (reference sequence). The CDR3 protein is CASSLDPTGPYGYTF. DNA for the CDR3: TGTGCCAGCAGCCTAGACCCGACAGGGCCCTATGGCTACACCTTC.

The rearrangement uses TRBV19 and TRBJ2-2; D not certain. CDR3 length: 15 residues. Trimming removed 3 bases at V and 7 bases at J, with 15 bases between. The germline V gene has CDR1 LNHDA and CDR2 SQIVND (reference sequence). In nucleotides, the CDR3 is TGTGCCAGTAGTATCGACTCGGGCTTCGGCGGGGAGCTGTTTTTT. It specifies CASSIDSGFGGELFF.

This sequence joins TRBV11-2 and TRBJ1-2, with D hard to call. V lost 5 bases and J lost 3, with 10 bases in between. This CDR3 is 13 amino acids long. In germline, CDR1 is SGHAT, CDR2 FQNNGV. CDR3 nucleotides: TGTGCCAGCAGCCCGGACGGGTACTATGGCTACACCTTC. As protein: CASSPDGYYGYTF. Based on the CDR3 plus reference TRBV11-2 and TRBJ1-2, the full variable domain is EAGVAQSPRYKIIEKRQSVAFWCNPISGHATLYWYQQILGQGPKLLIQFQNNGVVDDSQLPKDRFSAERLKGVDSTLKIQPAKLEDSAVYLCASSPDGYYGYTFGSGTRLTVV.

As for this clone: The junction does not match germline at one end; this may be a read error. The chain links TRBV18 to TRBJ1-3, with 7 bases aligning to TRBD1. Germline V CDR1 and CDR2: KGHSH, LQKENI. The CDR3 loop spans 18 amino acids. The CDR3 is CASSSPAQPQGFGNTIYF. The CDR3 DNA sequence: TGTGCCAGCTCATCACCCGCCCAGCCACAGGGGTTCGGAAACACCATATATTTT.

The chain recombines TRBV6-5 with TRBJ2-1, with no clear D. The germline V gene has CDR1 MNHEY and CDR2 SVGAGI. CDR3 size: 15 residues. Trimming took 0 bases from V and 9 from J, leaving 15 bases between them. The CDR3 DNA is TGTGCCAGCAGTTACTCGTTAGATCGGTGGGGTGAGCAGTTCTTC. Its translation: CASSYSLDRWGEQFF.

The chain joins TRBV11-3 to TRBJ2-7; 7 bases line up with TRBD2. CDR3 length: 15 amino acids. Germline assignment: CDR1 SGHNT and CDR2 YENEEA. V was clipped by 5 bases and J by 1 base; unmatched bases: 8. CDR3 sequence: CASSPRGGPSYEQYF. The CDR3 nucleotides are TGTGCCAGCAGCCCGCGGGGAGGGCCATCCTACGAGCAGTACTTC.

CDR3 DNA: TGCGCCAGCAGCCAAGTCCTAGGGACAGATTACAATGAGCAGTTCTTC. Residues: CASSQVLGTDYNEQFF. The chain joins TRBV4-1 to TRBJ2-1, with 7 bases lining up with TRBD1. The V segment lost 1 base and the J segment 4 bases; nucleotides outside the gene matches: 7. Germline-derived CDR1 and CDR2 are MGHRA and YSYEKL. The length of the CDR3 is 16 residues.

The rearrangement links TRBV18 to TRBJ1-2; 8 bases agree with TRBD1. The CDR3 runs 13 residues. The germline CDR1 and CDR2 sequences are KGHSH and LQKENI. J gave up 6 bases and V 3 bases, and 3 bases lay outside the gene matches. The CDR3 loop reads CASSPTGQDGYTF. CDR3 DNA: TGTGCCAGCTCACCGACGGGACAGGATGGCTACACCTTC.